The T cell receptor (beta chain) described here comes from a study of regulatory T cells in long-lasting Graves disease. The study, taken as a whole, reports: Between persistent patients, about 2,800 public clonotypes were shared, exceeding the roughly 1,000 shared between new patients.

The CDR3 totals 16 residues. In germline, CDR1 is MNHEY, CDR2 SVGEGT. V dropped 2 bases and J dropped 2 bases, with 14 bases sitting between them. Sample time point: newly diagnosed GD, antithyroid drugs for less than 3 months. PBMCs provided the RNA from which the TCR library was made. This clonotype was observed at least ten times. As yet, its antigen is unknown. Sequencing libraries for TCR beta were prepared with iRepertoire HTBI primers and Arm-PCR of CDR3 regions. TCRdb recomputed calls from the multiplex PCR reads with MiXCR, one row per CDR3 protein. The data show approximately 460,000 distinct CDR3 sequences, with 16% seen just once and around 10% held by the top ten. This sample was shared with a second study, whose subject was T cells in Graves' hyperthyroidism and ophthalmopathy.

V and J are TRBV6-2 or TRBV6-3 and TRBJ2-3; D remains ambiguous. The specimen was peripheral blood mononuclear cells (PBMCs), collected at new diagnosis, from a patient treated with antithyroid drugs. The TCR comes from a young woman with Graves disease. The CDR3 loop reads CASSYQRGRSTDTQYF. The CDR3 coding sequence is TGTGCCAGCAGTTACCAGCGCGGAAGGTCCACAGATACGCAGTATTTT.